This T cell receptor beta chain was observed in a study of T-cell memory formation after mild COVID-19. Overall study context: TCR clusters mostly belonged to single donors. Whole-study results and caveats: In pre-infection memory, a portion of responding clones appeared, which suggested that cross-reactive memory joined. Those CD4+ clones that contracted were mainly in CM and EM (CD8+ ones in EMRA). Confirmation of SARS-CoV-2 specificity was lacking for second-wave clones peaking day 37.

In TCRdb, the 5' RACE reads were re-called with MiXCR into one record per CDR3 protein. The sample holds about half a million distinct CDR3 sequences, roughly 18% seen once. Comments on this clonotype: Its antigen is currently unknown.

Per germline, CDR1 SGDLS and CDR2 YYNGEE. The ends lost 5 bases at V and 4 bases at J; junction bases unmatched: 9. The CDR3 is made up of 16 amino acids. This TCR was recovered from an adult woman who had mild COVID-19 (a few samples of this study predate the infection). Cell type and time point are not known. The chain links TRBV9 to TRBJ2-6; 7 bases line up with TRBD1. Specimen: PBMCs or a T cell subset sorted from them (not recorded which). CDR3 DNA: TGTGCCAGCAGGGCCCCGACAGGGCCCGGGGCCAACGTCCTGACTTTC. Protein sequence: CASRAPTGPGANVLTF. The full variable domain, with the rest looked up from reference TRBV9 and TRBJ2-6, is DSGVTQTPKHLITATGQRVTLRCSPRSGDLSVYWYQQSLDQGLQFLIQYYNGEERAKGNILERFSAQQFPDLHSELNLSSLELGDSALYFCASRAPTGPGANVLTFGAGSRLTVL.